This TCR beta chain was captured by sequencing in a study of tissue T cells after allogeneic stem cell transplantation (dated by TCRdb to between 2020 and 2023). Regarding the complete study: Every GVHD patient received a graft from a donor; several grafts were unmodified and three were CD34-selected to deplete T cells. About 5 GVHD patients had pre-transplant PBMCs available, and those PBMCs were of recipient origin. The study profiled TCR beta repertoires across many tissues from research autopsies of patients with and without GVHD, plus mouse models of GVHD. For viably preserved blood and marrow, CD3+ T cells were flow-sorted when cell numbers allowed, whereas DNA was extracted directly from smaller samples. Post-mortem blood was obtained from a cardiac chamber or the inferior vena cava, and marrow was aspirated from the iliac crest or spine when possible. The human arm was a prospective observational study without blinding or randomization.

The study at large found these results: The patient cohort was small and clinically heterogeneous, and sampling depth was acknowledged as a limitation. In both patients and mice, only a limited portion of the TCR repertoire detected in tissues was captured by blood and spleen T cells. Only a few T cell clones appeared in more than one patient, yet motif-based clustering showed tissue-specific repertoire signatures that were shared between patients. The study did not establish which tissue TCRs were alloreactive or antigen-specific, and some clones may have been host cells that persisted. Within patients, how anatomically similar tissues were was a major factor shaping TCR repertoire composition, regardless of disease or transplant status.

The time point label, as the study defines it: human tissue collected at research (rapid) autopsy. Over an approximately 3-year period, a research-autopsy study prospectively enrolled 6 or 7 adult allo-HCT recipients who had steroid-refractory GVHD. Every GVHD patient had gastrointestinal GVHD and was given several lines of GVHD-directed therapy, and about five of the GVHD patients also had skin involvement. Libraries were made using the immunoSEQ multiplex PCR assay. Adaptive Biotechnologies performed the TCRbeta CDR3 sequencing at survey depth and reported CDR3 sequences, V/J genes, productive frequency and template counts. TCR beta CDR3 regions were amplified from genomic DNA instead of RNA. The original pipeline was this. Jensen-Shannon divergence was used to quantify pairwise repertoire overlap between tissues, with a value of 1 indicating complete divergence and a value of 0 indicating identical repertoires. Based on pairwise JSD values, tissues were grouped by single-linkage agglomerative hierarchical clustering, and the results were shown as dendrograms. GLIPH2 was run on all patient samples with simulation_depth 1000, kmer_min_depth 3, cdr3_length_cutoff 8, keeping groups with more than two unique CDR3s. In a standardized tissue-overlap score, Jaccard GLIPH-group overlap across patients was extrapolated to a standard repertoire size of 1000 clones. Linear mixed-effect models, with tissue as a fixed effect and individual as a random effect, were used to test how diversity related to clinical or experimental variables. TCRdb holds this immuneACCESS table with in-frame rearrangements only. Some clones are missing; in checked studies, unresolved V genes explain under half, and the rest has no known cause. From that table come the V and J calls and clone size; the DNA was used to work out D and trimming. The sample data list 500 to 750 clones, and roughly four fifths of these were observed just once. The ten most abundant clones make up approximately 31% of the sample.

This clone was counted between two and nine times. This receptor's antigen is unknown. Per-nucleotide qualities are absent, and no much larger clonotype sits a single base away. In the germline V gene, CDR1 corresponds to SGHVS and CDR2 to FQNEAQ. V and J are truncated by 1 base and 5 bases respectively, leaving an intervening sequence of 11 bases. Its CDR3 holds 15 amino acids, cysteine through phenylalanine. Only the CDR3 region is kept as DNA, spanning 45 bases read in frame from base 1. Recombination linked TRBV7-8 to TRBJ2-2, with the D gene call left open. The receptor was isolated from a female patient between 18 and 50 years old with steroid-refractory graft-versus-host disease after an allogeneic stem cell transplant. Post transplant, some T cells may arise from the graft donor. The sample in question was blood, obtained at autopsy. The sequenced DNA is TGTGCCAGCAGCTTAGGACTCAGCCCAACCGGGGAGCTGTTTTTT. This encodes CASSLGLSPTGELFF.